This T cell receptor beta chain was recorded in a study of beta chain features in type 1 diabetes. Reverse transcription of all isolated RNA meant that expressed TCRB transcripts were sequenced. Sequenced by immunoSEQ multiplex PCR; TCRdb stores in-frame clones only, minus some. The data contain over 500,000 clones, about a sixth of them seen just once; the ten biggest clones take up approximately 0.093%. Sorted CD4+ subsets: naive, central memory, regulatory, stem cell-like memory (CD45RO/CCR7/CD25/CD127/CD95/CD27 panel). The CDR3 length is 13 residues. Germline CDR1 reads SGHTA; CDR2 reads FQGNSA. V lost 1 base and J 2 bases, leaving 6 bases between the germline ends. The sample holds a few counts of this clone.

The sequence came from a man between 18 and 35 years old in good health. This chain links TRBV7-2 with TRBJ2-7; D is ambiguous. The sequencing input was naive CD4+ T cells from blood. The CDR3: CASSLEATYEQYF. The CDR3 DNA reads TGTGCCAGCAGCTTAGAGGCAACCTACGAGCAGTACTTC.